The rows below give T cell receptor beta chains drawn from one sample of a study of CD8 T cells in Susac syndrome. Via MiXCR, TCRdb re-called the immunoSEQ multiplex PCR reads, giving one row per CDR3 protein. The data show about 200,000 distinct CDR3 sequences, 90% to 95% seen once. Specimen: CD4+ T cells from PBMCs. The receptors here all came from a human donor with multiple sclerosis. The conserved cysteine and the conserved F or W are not part of the CDR3 here.

V	J	CDR3
TRBV9	TRBJ2-7	ASSADGEQY
TRBV6-5	TRBJ2-2	AIRGARTGELF
TRBV20-1	TRBJ2-3	SARVAGVSTDTQY
TRBV30	TRBJ2-7	AWSAWDPQKY
TRBV12-3/TRBV12-4	TRBJ2-7	ASSFWSPDSYEQY
TRBV29-1	TRBJ1-2	SVSPSRAAYGYT
TRBV30	TRBJ1-5	AWSEGNQPQH
TRBV2	TRBJ1-5	ASSPDRRGQPQH
TRBV3-1	TRBJ2-7	ASSQDSREEEQY
TRBV7-9	TRBJ2-5	ASSLGTIGETQY
TRBV6-1	TRBJ2-5	ASSEGLAGAVQETQY
TRBV7-9	TRBJ1-5	ASSQDGYSNQPQH
TRBV27	TRBJ2-7	ASSFRGQGKSYEQY
TRBV11-1	TRBJ1-1	ASSLVSRGLQGTNTEAF
TRBV3-1	TRBJ2-3	ASSLYLAGKADTQY
TRBV29-1	TRBJ2-7	SVGQTSGRLGEQY
TRBV5-1	TRBJ2-6	ASSLVGSGANVLT
TRBV18	TRBJ2-5	ASSPLQGETQY
TRBV30	TRBJ2-1	GGGSYNEQF
TRBV14	TRBJ2-3	ASSQDAGDTQY
TRBV20-1	TRBJ1-2	SASLSARGYT
TRBV2	TRBJ2-7	ASSAHYEQY
TRBV27	TRBJ2-1	ASSPLKGTDTYNEQF
TRBV3-1	TRBJ1-1	ASSRDRGTEAF
TRBV24-1	TRBJ2-1	ATSDYGLNNEQF
TRBV19	TRBJ2-4	ATTDIEGAKNIQY
TRBV19	TRBJ2-5	ASRNLLDSSVTQY